This T cell receptor (beta chain) was recorded in a study of T cell repertoires in cytomegalovirus infection. At the level of the study: Through public TCR beta signatures, both CMV infection and matching HLA type were indicated.

CDR3 length: 17 residues. The germline gives CDR1 MGHDK, CDR2 SYGVNS. Trimming removed 0 bases from V and 5 bases from J, with 14 bases in between. Each CDR3 protein gets one entry after TCRdb re-called the reads with MiXCR. Of some 390,000 distinct CDR3 sequences listed, 15% to 20% were seen once; the top ten hold approximately 8%. This clonotype was detected many times. The chain combines TRBV25-1 with TRBJ1-6; the D gene is possibly TRBD1 (5 bases). The sample was PBMCs. The sequence was collected from a human donor in good health (CMV status not recorded). Some clones in this sample may be carry-over from other donors' samples. The CDR3 bases are TGTGCCAGCAGTGAATATCAAGGGACGGGGAATAATTCACCCCTCCACTTT. Its translation: CASSEYQGTGNNSPLHF.